This T cell receptor beta chain was sequenced during a study of vaccination effects on CD4 cells after COVID-19. Findings and caveats of the study: Few convalescent patients were studied, and early post-infection samples were lacking.

In the case of this clone: The antigen is unknown.

The CDR3 has 15 amino acids. The V gene lost 6 bases and the J gene lost 3 bases, with 15 bases spanning the gap. Germline V gene lookup returns CDR1 MGHRA and CDR2 YSYEKL. Expansion with viral peptide pools was applied to antigen-specific CD4+ T cells by the ViraFEST assay prior to sequencing. Having been cultured for 9 to 11 days, the cells underwent CD4+ T cell isolation. The person had a PCR-confirmed SARS-CoV-2 infection during March to December 2020. At days 3 and 7, half of the medium was exchanged for IL-2 medium. Clones were read by immunoSEQ multiplex PCR, and TCRdb kept only the in-frame ones, dropping some. The data hold roughly 26,000 clones, with around three quarters observed a single time.

Sequenced material: CD4+ T cells from PBMCs cultured with HCoV-NL63 spike peptides, taken before COVID-19 vaccination. The clonotype was recovered from a human donor who had a prior SARS-CoV-2 infection. The chain is built from TRBV4-1 and TRBJ2-1, with a weak D call TRBD2 (6 bases). The CDR3 DNA reads as TGCGCCAGCAGTTCGCGCGGGAATGTCTACAATGAGCAGTTCTTC. It translates to CASSSRGNVYNEQFF.